The 14 T cell receptor beta chains listed next were all sequenced from one sample in a study of cytomegalovirus exposure and HLA in healthy donors. Primers included in the PCR were 60 Vbeta and 13 Jbeta primers. Repertoires were generated with immunoSEQ multiplex PCR, while TCRdb's copy carries only in-frame clones and drops some. The repertoire holds roughly 120,000 clones, with about three quarters as singletons. The specimen was PBMCs. The receptors were sampled from a human donor in good health.

The chain couples TRBV7-6 to TRBJ2-5, with 7 bases fitting TRBD2. Germline V CDR1 and CDR2: SGHVS, FNYEAQ. The CDR3 is 17 amino acids. The V segment lost 2 bases and the J segment 3 bases; nucleotides outside the gene matches: 12. The CDR3 bases are TGTGCCAGCAGCTTAAGTGTGGGGGGGTCAGGGAAAGAGACCCAGTACTTC. This translates into CASSLSVGGSGKETQYF.

The V call is TRBV7-9, the J call TRBJ2-7; 8 nucleotides match TRBD2. J was trimmed by 4 bases and V by 3 bases; bases with no gene match: 8. The CDR3 has 15 amino acids. Germline lookup yields CDR1 SEHNR and CDR2 FQNEAQ (reference sequence). Here the CDR3 DNA reads TGTGCCAGCAGCTTCCCGACTAGCGCAGGATACGAGCAGTACTTC. It is translated as CASSFPTSAGYEQYF. The variable domain in full, completed from reference TRBV7-9 and TRBJ2-7, reads DTGVSQNPRHKITKRGQNVTFRCDPISEHNRLYWYRQTLGQGPEFLTYFQNEAQLEKSRLLSDRFSAERPKGSFSTLEIQRTEQGDSAMYLCASSFPTSAGYEQYFGPGTRLTVT.

The chain is built from TRBV11-1 and TRBJ2-2; 9 bases are a match to TRBD1. V was pared by 1 base and J by 6 bases, with 12 bases of the junction left unmatched. This CDR3 has 18 residues. Germline V lookup: CDR1 SGHAT, CDR2 FQDESV (reference sequence). CDR3 residues: CASSLVGAGQGSPGELFF. The CDR3 region has the DNA TGTGCCAGCAGCTTAGTAGGGGCGGGACAGGGATCTCCCGGGGAGCTGTTTTTT.

The chain has TRBV7-2 and TRBJ2-1; D is possibly TRBD2 (7 bases). Germline V gene data show CDR1 as SGHTA and CDR2 as FQGNSA. The V end was cut by 0 bases, the J end by 1 base, with 19 bases between. This CDR3 contains 19 residues. The CDR3 bases are TGTGCCAGCAGCTTAGCGCTGGTCTTTGGGGGGGCGTCCTACAATGAGCAGTTCTTC. This codes for CASSLALVFGGASYNEQFF. Using reference TRBV7-2 and TRBJ2-1 for the parts outside the CDR3, the full variable domain is GAGVSQSPSNKVTEKGKDVELRCDPISGHTALYWYRQSLGQGLEFLIYFQGNSAPDKSGLPSDRFSAERTGGSVSTLTIQRTQQEDSAVYLCASSLALVFGGASYNEQFFGPGTRLTVL.

The chain carries TRBV5-1 and TRBJ1-6; tentative D call: TRBD1 (6 bases). The germline gives CDR1 SGHRS, CDR2 YFSETQ. CDR3 length: 14 amino acids. V was pared by 4 bases and J by 8 bases, with 13 bases between. Here the CDR3 DNA reads TGCGCCAGCAGCCCCAGGACAGATTATTCACCCCTCCACTTT. It codes for CASSPRTDYSPLHF.

This clone was counted a few times. This chain links TRBV21-1 with TRBJ1-5; no DNA check was done on the table's D call, TRBD1. TRBV21-1 is annotated as a pseudogene. The CDR3 loop spans 14 amino acids. The CDR3 here is CATSEQGNNQPQHF. In nucleotides, the CDR3 is TGTGCCACCTCCGAACAGGGAAACAATCAGCCCCAGCATTTT.

CDR3 protein: CATSREQVPYGYTF. CDR3 bases: TGTGCCACCAGCAGGGAACAGGTCCCCTATGGCTACACCTTC. The chain recombines TRBV15 with TRBJ1-2; D may be TRBD1 (5 bases). This CDR3 is built from 14 residues. Between the trimmed V and J ends, which lost 3 bases and 4 bases, there was a span of 12 bases. Germline loops: CDR1 LNHNV, CDR2 YYDKDF (reference sequence).

The rearrangement joins TRBV7-2 to TRBJ1-1, with TRBD1 as a possible D gene (6 bases). The CDR3 extends over 15 amino acids. V lost 5 bases to trimming and J lost 2 bases, with 15 bases between them. Germline V CDR1 and CDR2: SGHTA, FQGNSA. CDR3 sequence: CASSRGGSGNTEAFF. The CDR3 nucleotides are TGTGCCAGCAGCCGGGGGGGCAGCGGAAACACTGAAGCTTTCTTT.

This clone appeared a few times. This chain connects TRBV4-1 to TRBJ2-7; 7 positions agree with TRBD1. The CDR3 runs to 14 residues. The J segment lost 3 bases and the V segment lost 4 bases, leaving 6 bases of the junction unmatched. In germline, CDR1 is MGHRA, CDR2 YSYEKL. The CDR3 DNA reads TGCGCCAGCAGCCCCGGACAGGCCTACTACGAGCAGTACTTC. Its protein product is CASSPGQAYYEQYF.

This chain joins TRBV11-2 and TRBJ1-1; no firm D call. This CDR3 has 19 residues. Germline-derived CDR1 and CDR2 are SGHAT and FQNNGV. The ends were cut back, 2 bases at V and 1 base at J, with 23 bases in the middle. The CDR3 region is CASSLSAGDLPAQNTEAFF. CDR3 coding DNA: TGTGCCAGCAGCTTAAGTGCCGGAGACCTGCCAGCCCAGAACACTGAAGCTTTCTTT. Full variable domain (missing parts from reference TRBV11-2 and TRBJ1-1): EAGVAQSPRYKIIEKRQSVAFWCNPISGHATLYWYQQILGQGPKLLIQFQNNGVVDDSQLPKDRFSAERLKGVDSTLKIQPAKLEDSAVYLCASSLSAGDLPAQNTEAFFGQGTRLTVV.

This chain connects TRBV15 to TRBJ2-1; TRBD1 aligns across 8 bases. V dropped 0 bases and J dropped 4; count of bases not matched to a gene: 2. The CDR3 consists of 15 residues. The germline V gene encodes CDR1 LNHNV and CDR2 YYDKDF (reference sequence). In DNA, the CDR3 is TGTGCCACCAGCAGAGAGGGACAGGAGTACAATGAGCAGTTCTTC. Protein: CATSREGQEYNEQFF.

This clone was seen a few times. This chain links TRBV7-9 with TRBJ1-2; 7 bases are a match to TRBD1. The ends lost 1 base at V and 4 bases at J; junction bases unmatched: 0. Germline CDR1 and CDR2: SEHNR and FQNEAQ (reference sequence). This CDR3 is 13 amino acids long. CDR3 sequence (DNA): TGTGCCAGCAGCTTAGGGACAGGCTATGGCTACACCTTC. Amino acid sequence: CASSLGTGYGYTF.

This clone was counted a single time. The chain employs TRBV7-8 and TRBJ2-1; possible D gene TRBD2, 6 bases. The V end was cut by 2 bases, the J end by 6 bases, with 11 bases between. Per the germline V gene, CDR1 is SGHVS and CDR2 is FQNEAQ. The CDR3 has 14 residues. The CDR3 reads CASSLLPAGNEQFF. The CDR3 DNA is TGTGCCAGCAGCTTATTACCAGCGGGCAATGAGCAGTTCTTC.

This clone showed up just once. This chain uses TRBV2 with TRBJ1-4; D possibly corresponds to TRBD1 (5 bases). The germline V and J ends were trimmed by 6 bases and 10 bases, with 24 bases remaining between them. This CDR3 region has 16 residues. The germline gives CDR1 SNHLY, CDR2 FYNNEI. The CDR3 here is CASRLISGQGGGKLFF. In DNA, the CDR3 is TGTGCCAGCAGGCTTATATCAGGGCAGGGAGGAGGAAAACTGTTTTTT.